One sample yielded the 2 T cell receptor beta chains listed below, sequenced in a study of blood T cell repertoires in COVID-19. Produced via immunoSEQ multiplex PCR; TCRdb's table is partial and in-frame only. The data hold about 250,000 clones, with almost 85% observed a single time. The sequencing sample was made of peripheral blood. Receptor source: a man aged 45-65 years with acute or convalescent COVID-19.

The chain has TRBV19 and TRBJ2-1; no firm D call. The V and J ends lost 4 bases and 4 bases respectively, with 5 bases between them. The CDR3 loop spans 12 amino acids. From germline, CDR1 is LNHDA and CDR2 SQIVND (reference sequence). The CDR3, as DNA: TGTGCCAGTAGTAGTCATTACAATGAGCAGTTCTTC. Its protein product is CASSSHYNEQFF.

The chain combines TRBV28 with TRBJ2-1; no definite D call. There are 11 residues in the CDR3. In germline, CDR1 is MDHEN, CDR2 SYDVKM. V lost 3 bases to trimming and J lost 9 bases, with 6 bases between them. The CDR3 DNA follows: TGTGCCAGCAGTTTCAGTTTTGAGCAGTTCTTC. Translating gives CASSFSFEQFF. Looking up the rest from reference TRBV28 and TRBJ2-1 gives the full variable domain: DVKVTQSSRYLVKRTGEKVFLECVQDMDHENMFWYRQDPGLGLRLIYFSYDVKMKEKGDIPEGYSVSREKKERFSLILESASTNQTSMYLCASSFSFEQFFGPGTRLTVL.